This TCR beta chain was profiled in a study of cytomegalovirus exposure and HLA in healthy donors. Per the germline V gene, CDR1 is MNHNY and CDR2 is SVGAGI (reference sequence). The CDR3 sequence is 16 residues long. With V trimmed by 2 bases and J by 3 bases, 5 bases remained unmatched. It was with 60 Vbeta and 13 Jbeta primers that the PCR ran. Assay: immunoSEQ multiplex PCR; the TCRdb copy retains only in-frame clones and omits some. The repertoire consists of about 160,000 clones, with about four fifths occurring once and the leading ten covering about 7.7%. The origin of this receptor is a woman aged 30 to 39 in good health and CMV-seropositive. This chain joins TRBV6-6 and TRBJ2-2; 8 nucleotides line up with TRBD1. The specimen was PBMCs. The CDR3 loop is CASSYQQGAYTGELFF. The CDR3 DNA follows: TGTGCCAGCAGTTACCAGCAGGGGGCCTACACCGGGGAGCTGTTTTTT.